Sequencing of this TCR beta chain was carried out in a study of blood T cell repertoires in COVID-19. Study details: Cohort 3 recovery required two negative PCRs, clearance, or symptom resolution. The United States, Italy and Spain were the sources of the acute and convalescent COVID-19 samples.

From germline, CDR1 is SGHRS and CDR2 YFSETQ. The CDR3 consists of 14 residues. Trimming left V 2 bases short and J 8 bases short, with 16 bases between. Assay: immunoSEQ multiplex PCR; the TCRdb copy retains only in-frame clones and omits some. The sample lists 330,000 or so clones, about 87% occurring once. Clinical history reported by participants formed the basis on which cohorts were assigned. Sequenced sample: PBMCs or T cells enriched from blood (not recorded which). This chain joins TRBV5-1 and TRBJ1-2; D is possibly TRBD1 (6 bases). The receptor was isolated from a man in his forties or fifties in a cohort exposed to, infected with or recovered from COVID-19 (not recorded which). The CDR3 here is CASSFNRELRGYTF. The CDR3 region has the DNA TGCGCCAGCAGCTTCAACAGGGAATTAAGGGGCTACACCTTC.